The source of this T cell receptor beta chain is a study of blood T cell repertoires in COVID-19. At the level of the study: Samples came from the United States, Italy and Spain, spanning acute and convalescent COVID-19.

The germline V gene encodes CDR1 SNHLY and CDR2 FYNNEI. The CDR3 has 16 amino acids. Trimming removed 6 bases from V and 2 bases from J; junction bases left unmatched: 8. Original methodology: By means of reference gene primer amplification, nucleated cell counts were estimated. TCRdb's copy holds only in-frame clones and misses some; the assay was immunoSEQ multiplex PCR. The V and J calls and clone size come from that table; D and trimming were worked out from the DNA. The table lists roughly 670,000 clones, approximately 90% of them singletons. Source material: peripheral blood. The source is a woman between 18 and 29 years old with acute or convalescent COVID-19. The chain has TRBV2 and TRBJ2-3, with 10 bases fitting TRBD2. The CDR3 sequence is CASRHGLAADTDTQYF. The DNA for the CDR3 is TGTGCCAGCAGACACGGACTAGCGGCCGACACAGATACGCAGTATTTT.